These 27 T cell receptor beta chains were sequenced from one sample in a study of CD8+ T cells in alopecia areata. RNA extraction was followed by reverse transcription into cDNA, which acted as the sequencing template. Sequenced by immunoSEQ multiplex PCR; TCRdb stores in-frame clones only, minus some. The sample holds fewer than 250,000 clones, around two fifths seen once. Treatment noted: oral pan-JAK inhibitor, 5-10 mg twice daily. The material was CD4+ T cells sorted from blood, obtained around week 37, from a patient treated with tofacitinib. The receptors derive from a human donor with alopecia areata.

The chain joins TRBV30 to TRBJ1-1; D possibly corresponds to TRBD1 (5 bases). Trimming cost V 6 bases and J 1 base, with 9 bases left between them. The CDR3 is made up of 12 amino acids. CDR1 and CDR2 from the germline V gene are GTSNPN and SVGIG (reference sequence). The CDR3: CACMGPNTEAFF. The CDR3, as DNA: TGTGCCTGCATGGGGCCGAACACTGAAGCTTTCTTT.

This clone showed up just a few times. The chain combines TRBV9 with TRBJ2-5; 7 bases map to TRBD2. CDR1 SGDLS and CDR2 YYNGEE come from the germline V gene. V lost 1 base to trimming and J lost 5 bases; unmatched junction nucleotides: 2. CDR3 size: 13 residues. CDR3 amino acids: CASSVQGGETQYF. DNA for the CDR3: TGTGCCAGCAGCGTACAGGGAGGGGAGACCCAGTACTTC.

The rearrangement joins TRBV5-1 to TRBJ2-7, with D perhaps matching TRBD2 (6 bases). CDR1 is SGHRS, CDR2 YFSETQ, per germline. The V and J ends lost 4 bases and 1 base respectively, with 12 bases between them. This CDR3 contains 14 residues. The CDR3: CASSHGDLSYEQYF. CDR3 sequence (DNA): TGCGCCAGCAGCCATGGGGACTTGTCCTACGAGCAGTACTTC.

This clone was detected only a few times. The gene calls are TRBV2 and TRBJ2-6; no definite D call. V lost 4 bases to trimming and J lost 2 bases, with 0 bases between them. CDR3 length: 12 residues. In germline, CDR1 is SNHLY, CDR2 FYNNEI. The CDR3, as DNA: TGTGCCAGCAGTGCTGGGGCCAACGTCCTGACTTTC. Translating gives CASSAGANVLTF.

J is TRBJ2-7 and V is TRBV28; the match to TRBD1 covers 9 bases. CDR1 and CDR2 from the germline V gene are MDHEN and SYDVKM. Trimming at V came to 6 bases and at J to 5 bases, leaving 11 bases not matched to a gene. This CDR3 region has 15 residues. Here the CDR3 reads CASSTSGQGRDEQYF. In DNA, the CDR3 is TGTGCCAGCAGCACATCGGGACAGGGACGGGACGAGCAGTACTTC.

This rearrangement joins TRBV28 to TRBJ2-5; no clear D gene. The CDR3 spans 14 residues. V was pared by 5 bases and J by 1 base, with 11 bases between. Per the germline V gene, CDR1 is MDHEN and CDR2 is SYDVKM. The CDR3 bases are TGTGCCAGCAGTACCCGTGCGGCCCAAGAGACCCAGTACTTC. Amino acid sequence: CASSTRAAQETQYF.

This chain links TRBV27 with TRBJ2-1; a possible D gene is TRBD2 (6 bases). The CDR3 is 16 residues long. Trimming cost V 0 bases and J 2 bases, with 11 bases left between them. The V gene's germline CDR1 is MNHEY and CDR2 SMNVEV (reference sequence). CDR3 bases: TGTGCCAGCAGTTTATCAGGGCGGGATACCTACAATGAGCAGTTCTTC. This gives the protein CASSLSGRDTYNEQFF.

The J gene is TRBJ2-4, the V gene TRBV7-2; maybe TRBD1 (7 bases). The CDR3 loop spans 14 amino acids. The V end lost 5 bases, the J end lost 9 bases, and 17 bases lay between the germline ends. Germline V gives CDR1 SGHTA, CDR2 FQGNSA. The CDR3 DNA reads as TGTGCCAGCAGCCTCAGGGGGGCCAGTGGCATTCAGTACTTC. This gives the protein CASSLRGASGIQYF.

This clone was counted once. The chain is built from TRBV15 and TRBJ2-7, with no clear D. V was shortened by 0 bases and J by 5 bases, with 8 bases between the two germline ends. In germline, CDR1 is LNHNV, CDR2 YYDKDF (reference sequence). The CDR3 is 13 residues long. The chain's CDR3 is CATSRDGGDEQYF. CDR3 nucleotide sequence: TGTGCCACCAGCAGAGATGGTGGGGACGAGCAGTACTTC.

This clone was observed at least ten times. The CDR3 bases are TGTGCCAGCAGCTTAGGTGGGACAGGAGGGGAGACCCAGTACTTC. This codes for CASSLGGTGGETQYF. V gene TRBV11-2 combines with J gene TRBJ2-5; TRBD1 aligns across 8 bases. This CDR3 has 15 residues. CDR1 is SGHAT and CDR2 is FQNNGV in the germline V gene. V shed 1 base and J 5 bases; nucleotides not matched to a gene: 6.

This clone came up a few times. This rearrangement joins TRBV30 to TRBJ2-2; D gene uncertain. Germline CDR1 GTSNPN, CDR2 SVGIG (reference sequence). Deletions cut 4 bases from V and 7 bases from J, with 10 bases between. The CDR3 runs 12 residues. CDR3 in amino acids: CAWTLQIGELFF. CDR3 nucleotide sequence: TGTGCCTGGACCTTGCAGATCGGGGAGCTGTTTTTT.

This chain joins TRBV18 and TRBJ2-5, with D possibly being TRBD1 or TRBD2 (5 bases each). V was trimmed by 1 base and J by 7 bases, leaving 13 bases between them. Per germline, CDR1 KGHSH and CDR2 LQKENI. This CDR3 is built from 14 residues. CDR3 sequence: CASSPQGRRGTQYF. CDR3 nucleotide sequence: TGTGCCAGCTCACCACAGGGACGACGTGGGACCCAGTACTTC.

The CDR3 bases are TGCGCCAGCAGCCAAGATAGTCAGGGGGTCGGCGGCTACACCTTC. It codes for CASSQDSQGVGGYTF. This chain connects TRBV4-1 to TRBJ1-2, with 7 bases matching TRBD1. Germline lookup yields CDR1 MGHRA and CDR2 YSYEKL. Trimming took 0 bases from V and 8 from J; bases not matched to a gene: 9. The CDR3 has 15 amino acids.

J is TRBJ2-5 and V is TRBV6-5, with D perhaps matching TRBD1 (7 bases). The J call may not be correct, given that the DNA end is closer to TRBJ2-7. The CDR3 is 15 residues long. The germline gives CDR1 MNHEY, CDR2 SVGAGI. Here the CDR3 DNA reads TGTGCCAGCAGTTACTCACCCAGGGGGGCCTACGAGCAGTACTTC. Translation: CASSYSPRGAYEQYF.

The chain links TRBV15 to TRBJ2-5; D gene ambiguous. Germline CDR1 reads LNHNV; CDR2 reads YYDKDF (reference sequence). There are 13 residues in the CDR3. The ends were cut back, 0 bases at V and 2 bases at J, with 4 bases in the middle. The CDR3, as DNA: TGTGCCACCAGCAGAGATAAGCAAGAGACCCAGTACTTC. Translation gives CATSRDKQETQYF.

This clone was picked up a small number of times. V gene TRBV7-7 combines with J gene TRBJ2-1, with TRBD2 as a possible D gene (6 bases). V lost 5 bases, J lost 0 bases, and 11 bases lay in between. Germline lookup yields CDR1 SSHAT and CDR2 FNYEAQ (reference sequence). The CDR3 loop spans 15 amino acids. CDR3 residues: CASSPGRSSYNEQFF. CDR3 in DNA: TGTGCCAGCAGCCCGGGGAGGAGCTCCTACAATGAGCAGTTCTTC.

The chain has TRBV29-1 and TRBJ2-5, with D perhaps assigned TRBD1 or TRBD2 (5 bases each). The V and J ends lost 5 bases and 5 bases respectively, with 12 bases between them. CDR1 is SQVTM, CDR2 ANQGSEA, per germline. CDR3 length equals 12 residues. CDR3 residues: CSVWDPGETQYF. CDR3 DNA sequence: TGCAGCGTTTGGGACCCAGGGGAGACCCAGTACTTC.

This sequence joins TRBV29-1 and TRBJ2-2; D not resolved. Deletions cut 7 bases from V and 4 bases from J, with 7 bases between. Germline V gene data show CDR1 as SQVTM and CDR2 as ANQGSEA. The CDR3 runs to 11 residues. The CDR3 nucleotides are TGCAGCGGGATCGGCACCGGGGAGCTGTTTTTT. Amino acids: CSGIGTGELFF.

This chain joins TRBV7-3 and TRBJ2-1, with a possible D match to TRBD1 (6 bases). CDR3 length: 14 residues. In germline, CDR1 is SGHTA, CDR2 FQGTGA. Trimming removed 5 bases from V and 4 bases from J, with 12 bases in between. CDR3: CASSTTGRYNEQFF. For the CDR3, the DNA is TGTGCCAGCAGCACGACAGGCCGTTACAATGAGCAGTTCTTC.

This clone has just a few counts. The chain joins TRBV5-1 to TRBJ2-5; 10 nucleotides align to TRBD2. J lost 5 bases, V lost 4 bases, and 8 bases had no gene match. This CDR3 comprises 15 residues. Germline assignment: CDR1 SGHRS and CDR2 YFSETQ. In DNA, the CDR3 is TGCGCCAGCAGCCTAGCTAGCGGGAGCGCTGAGACCCAGTACTTC. This translates into CASSLASGSAETQYF.

The J gene is TRBJ2-7, the V gene TRBV27; D not resolved. CDR1 is MNHEY, CDR2 SMNVEV, per germline (reference sequence). Trimming pared 3 bases from V and 1 base from J, leaving 10 bases between. The CDR3 has 14 amino acids. The CDR3 here is CASSFYGESYEQYF. The CDR3 coding sequence is TGTGCCAGCAGTTTTTATGGCGAGTCCTACGAGCAGTACTTC.

The V and J genes are TRBV11-2 and TRBJ2-5; D possibly matches TRBD1 or TRBD2 (5 bases each). Per the germline V gene, CDR1 is SGHAT and CDR2 is FQNNGV. The CDR3 extends over 16 amino acids. The V gene lost 1 base and the J gene lost 1 base, with 13 bases spanning the gap. CDR3: CASSLVQGVGQETQYF. The CDR3 DNA follows: TGTGCCAGCAGCTTAGTGCAGGGAGTGGGCCAAGAGACCCAGTACTTC.

The sample holds a few counts of this clone. The V gene is TRBV7-2, the J gene TRBJ2-7, with D possibly matching TRBD2 (7 bases). In germline, CDR1 is SGHTA, CDR2 FQGNSA. V was shortened by 5 bases and J by 6 bases, with 14 bases between the two germline ends. The CDR3 loop spans 13 amino acids. In DNA form, the CDR3 reads TGTGCCAGCAGCGCCTGGGGGGGGCGCGAGCAGTACTTC. Protein sequence: CASSAWGGREQYF.

The V and J genes are TRBV29-1 and TRBJ2-7; tentatively, D is TRBD2 (7 bases). Germline V CDR1 and CDR2: SQVTM, ANQGSEA. The CDR3 is 16 amino acids. Trimming shortened V by 2 bases and J by 0 bases, and 17 bases separated the two germline ends. The CDR3 here is CSVETARGGASYEQYF. The DNA for the CDR3 is TGCAGCGTTGAAACGGCTAGGGGGGGAGCCTCCTACGAGCAGTACTTC.

V and J are TRBV13 and TRBJ2-3, with D perhaps given as TRBD1 or TRBD2 (5 bases each). Germline assignment: CDR1 PRHDT and CDR2 FYEKMQ (reference sequence). CDR3 length equals 14 residues. With 5 bases removed from V and 1 base from J, the gap between germline ends came to 10 bases. The CDR3 protein is CASSGRGGTDTQYF. CDR3 in DNA: TGTGCCAGCAGCGGCCGGGGCGGCACAGATACGCAGTATTTT.

This sequence joins TRBV27 and TRBJ2-7; TRBD2 matches 15 bases. V was pared by 5 bases and J by 3 bases, with 8 bases of the junction left unmatched. Germline CDR1 reads MNHEY; CDR2 reads SMNVEV (reference sequence). The CDR3 is 17 amino acids. In nucleotides, the CDR3 is TGTGCCAGCAGTATACCAGGGACTAGCGGGAGGCTCTACGAGCAGTACTTC. Protein: CASSIPGTSGRLYEQYF.

This clone was counted a single time. J is TRBJ2-2 and V is TRBV30; tentatively, D is TRBD1 (6 bases). The germline V and J ends were trimmed by 5 bases and 0 bases, with 10 bases remaining between them. This CDR3 has 14 amino acids. Germline V gene data show CDR1 as GTSNPN and CDR2 as SVGIG (reference sequence). The CDR3, as DNA: TGTGCCTGGGGGGGCCTATCGAACACCGGGGAGCTGTTTTTT. Its protein product is CAWGGLSNTGELFF.